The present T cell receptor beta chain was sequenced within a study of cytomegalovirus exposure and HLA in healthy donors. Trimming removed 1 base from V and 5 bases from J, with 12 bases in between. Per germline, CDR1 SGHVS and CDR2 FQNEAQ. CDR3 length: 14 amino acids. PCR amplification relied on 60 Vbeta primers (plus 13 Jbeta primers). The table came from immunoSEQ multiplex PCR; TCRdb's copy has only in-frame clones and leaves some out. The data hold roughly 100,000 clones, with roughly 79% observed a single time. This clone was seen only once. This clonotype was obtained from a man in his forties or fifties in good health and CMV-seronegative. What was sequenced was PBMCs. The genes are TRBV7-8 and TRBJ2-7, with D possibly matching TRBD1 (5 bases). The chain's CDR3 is CASSLVSGYHEQYF. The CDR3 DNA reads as TGTGCCAGCAGCTTAGTCTCAGGGTACCACGAGCAGTACTTC.